This passage covers 21 T cell receptor beta chains from one sample sequenced in a study of blood T cell repertoires in COVID-19. Sequenced by immunoSEQ multiplex PCR; TCRdb stores in-frame clones only, minus some. The data contain approximately 80,000 clones, roughly 88% of them singletons. The sequenced sample consisted of peripheral blood. The receptors derive from a human donor in a cohort sampled during active COVID-19.

Only one count was recorded for this clone. The chain couples TRBV7-3 to TRBJ2-5, with 11 bases lining up with TRBD2. The length of the CDR3 is 16 residues. Trimming cost V 5 bases and J 5 bases; bases outside gene matches: 10. Germline loops: CDR1 SGHTA, CDR2 FQGTGA. The CDR3 DNA reads as TGTGCCAGCAGCCCTTTAGCGGGAGGGCCCAGGGAGACCCAGTACTTC. Translating it yields CASSPLAGGPRETQYF.

V and J are TRBV9 and TRBJ2-3, with TRBD2 matching 11 bases. CDR3 length: 16 amino acids. Germline trimming cut 3 bases from V and 3 bases from J; bases unmatched to any gene: 6. Germline loops: CDR1 SGDLS, CDR2 YYNGEE. The CDR3 is CASSAGLAVRTDTQYF. CDR3 sequence (DNA): TGTGCCAGCAGCGCGGGACTAGCGGTCCGAACAGATACGCAGTATTTT.

The CDR3 is CASSQETTGWSGNTIYF. The DNA for the CDR3 is TGTGCCAGCAGCCAAGAAACAACAGGCTGGTCTGGAAACACCATATATTTT. The chain combines TRBV4-2 with TRBJ1-3, with D tentatively TRBD1 (5 bases). Between the trimmed V and J ends, which lost 0 bases and 1 base, there was a span of 13 bases. The CDR3 is 17 residues long. The germline CDR1 and CDR2 sequences are LGHNA and YNFKEQ.

J is TRBJ1-2 and V is TRBV29-1, with D possibly being TRBD1 (5 bases). The germline CDR1 and CDR2 sequences are SQVTM and ANQGSEA. The CDR3 sequence is 15 residues long. Trimming removed 6 bases from V and 1 base from J, with 18 bases in between. This CDR3 is CSVTGGRLYNYGYTF. The DNA of the CDR3 is TGCAGCGTGACGGGGGGACGGCTCTATAACTATGGCTACACCTTC.

The chain carries TRBV5-1 and TRBJ2-2; D is unresolved. The germline V gene encodes CDR1 SGHRS and CDR2 YFSETQ. This CDR3 spans 15 amino acids. The V gene lost 2 bases and the J gene lost 0 bases, with 8 bases spanning the gap. The CDR3 here is CASSFEAPNTGELFF. In DNA form, the CDR3 reads TGCGCCAGCAGCTTCGAAGCGCCGAACACCGGGGAGCTGTTTTTT.

V usage is TRBV5-4 and J usage is TRBJ2-7, with D perhaps matching TRBD2 (6 bases). This CDR3 is built from 14 residues. Trimming removed 4 bases from V and 2 bases from J, with 13 bases in between. In germline, CDR1 is SGHNT, CDR2 YYREEE (reference sequence). The CDR3 DNA follows: TGTGCCAGCAGCGTCAGCGGGCAAACCTACGAGCAGTACTTC. Protein product: CASSVSGQTYEQYF.

The chain is built from TRBV5-4 and TRBJ2-1; 15 positions match TRBD2. With 4 bases clipped from V and 7 bases from J, the junction kept 6 bases outside the gene matches. CDR1 SGHNT and CDR2 YYREEE come from the germline V gene (reference sequence). This CDR3 contains 16 residues. The CDR3 spells CASSPRTSGGANEQFF. The CDR3 nucleotides read TGTGCCAGCAGCCCGCGGACTAGCGGGGGGGCAAATGAGCAGTTCTTC.

This clone occurred once. V and J are TRBV4-2 and TRBJ1-1; D remains ambiguous. CDR1 is LGHNA, CDR2 YNFKEQ, per germline. This CDR3 comprises 15 residues. Between the trimmed V and J ends, which lost 1 base and 5 bases, there was a span of 14 bases. As DNA, the CDR3 is TGTGCCAGCAGCCAAGGGGGAGTAGGGCGGACTGAAGCTTTCTTT. Translating gives CASSQGGVGRTEAFF.

The V call is TRBV6-5, the J call TRBJ2-1; 7 bases fit TRBD1. This CDR3 comprises 15 residues. The V gene end was trimmed by 7 bases and the J gene end by 2 bases; junction bases not matched to a gene: 8. CDR1 MNHEY and CDR2 SVGAGI come from the germline V gene. The CDR3, as DNA: TGTGCCAGCACCGAAGGAAGGGGGCCCTACAATGAGCAGTTCTTC. Its protein is CASTEGRGPYNEQFF.

The chain couples TRBV11-3 to TRBJ2-2; TRBD1 matches 7 bases. With 3 bases clipped from V and 6 bases from J, the junction kept 10 bases outside the gene matches. The V gene's germline CDR1 is SGHNT and CDR2 YENEEA. There are 16 residues in the CDR3. The CDR3 region has the DNA TGTGCCAGCAGCTTTAGACAGGGTAGTTTCGCCGGGGAGCTGTTTTTT. Translated, it gives CASSFRQGSFAGELFF.

This clone was found once. The V gene is TRBV5-6, the J gene TRBJ1-6; D might be TRBD1 (5 bases). Trimming took 0 bases from V and 6 from J, leaving 10 bases between them. CDR1 SGHDT and CDR2 YYEEEE come from the germline V gene. The CDR3 contains 15 residues. This CDR3 is CASSLEGRANSPLHF. The CDR3 DNA reads TGTGCCAGCAGCTTGGAGGGCAGGGCTAATTCACCCCTCCACTTT.

V and J are TRBV15 and TRBJ1-1, with TRBD1 as a possible D gene (5 bases). CDR1 and CDR2 from the germline V gene are LNHNV and YYDKDF (reference sequence). The CDR3 spans 14 residues. V was shortened by 0 bases and J by 1 base, with 6 bases between the two germline ends. DNA of the CDR3: TGTGCCACCAGCAGAGACAGGGCGAACACTGAAGCTTTCTTT. Protein product: CATSRDRANTEAFF.

Of note for this clone: Given a much more abundant clone one base away, this may be a read error. The genes are TRBV7-3 and TRBJ2-2; 13 bases agree with TRBD2. Germline V gene data show CDR1 as SGHTA and CDR2 as FQGTGA. With 6 bases clipped from V and 5 bases from J, the junction kept 3 bases outside the gene matches. The CDR3 sequence is 15 residues long. The CDR3 bases are TGTGCCAGCAGTCGGACTAGCGGGAGTACCGGGGAGCTGTTTTTT. Translated: CASSRTSGSTGELFF.

This CDR3 reads CASSLGLAGGDYEQYF. The CDR3 DNA is TGTGCCAGCAGCCTCGGACTAGCGGGAGGTGACTACGAGCAGTACTTC. The chain recombines TRBV7-6 with TRBJ2-7; TRBD2 matches 14 bases. Losses at the gene ends were 5 bases for V and 3 bases for J; bases not matched to a gene: 6. The germline V gene has CDR1 SGHVS and CDR2 FNYEAQ. This CDR3 region has 16 residues.

This chain connects TRBV28 to TRBJ2-3; TRBD1 aligns across 9 bases. Germline lookup yields CDR1 MDHEN and CDR2 SYDVKM. CDR3 length: 15 amino acids. Unmatched junction bases numbered 7, after V lost 5 bases and J lost 4 bases. CDR3 in DNA: TGTGCCAGCAGTCCCTCCGGGACAGGGCCAGATACGCAGTATTTT. Translated: CASSPSGTGPDTQYF. The whole variable domain, remainder taken from reference TRBV28 and TRBJ2-3, is DVKVTQSSRYLVKRTGEKVFLECVQDMDHENMFWYRQDPGLGLRLIYFSYDVKMKEKGDIPEGYSVSREKKERFSLILESASTNQTSMYLCASSPSGTGPDTQYFGPGTRLTVL.

V and J are TRBV12-3 or TRBV12-4 and TRBJ2-1; D remains unclear. CDR3 length: 12 residues. V was pared by 8 bases and J by 1 base, with 6 bases between. CDR3 region: CASLNSYNEQFF. The CDR3 nucleotides read TGTGCCAGCCTAAATTCCTACAATGAGCAGTTCTTC.

The rearrangement uses TRBV10-3 and TRBJ1-4, with D possibly matching TRBD1 (5 bases). V lost 0 bases to trimming and J lost 3 bases, with 8 bases between them. Germline V CDR1 and CDR2: ENHRY, SYGVKD. This CDR3 contains 15 residues. In DNA, the CDR3 is TGTGCCATCAGTGAGTCGGGGCCTGCTAATGAAAAACTGTTTTTT. Translated, it gives CAISESGPANEKLFF.

This chain connects TRBV5-1 to TRBJ2-1; 10 bases line up with TRBD2. CDR3 length: 16 amino acids. V was clipped by 3 bases and J by 7 bases; unmatched bases: 10. Germline V gene lookup returns CDR1 SGHRS and CDR2 YFSETQ. The CDR3 sequence is CASSWGAGGPGNEQFF. The CDR3 DNA follows: TGCGCCAGCAGCTGGGGAGCGGGAGGGCCGGGGAATGAGCAGTTCTTC. Using reference TRBV5-1 and TRBJ2-1 for the parts outside the CDR3, the full variable domain is KAGVTQTPRYLIKTRGQQVTLSCSPISGHRSVSWYQQTPGQGLQFLFEYFSETQRNKGNFPGRFSGRQFSNSRSEMNVSTLELGDSALYLCASSWGAGGPGNEQFFGPGTRLTVL.

This chain joins TRBV27 and TRBJ2-2; a possible D gene is TRBD1 (7 bases). The CDR3 runs to 14 residues. V lost 3 bases to trimming and J lost 6 bases, with 11 bases between them. Germline CDR1 MNHEY, CDR2 SMNVEV (reference sequence). CDR3 sequence reads: CASSFRGVAGELFF. Written as DNA, the CDR3 is TGTGCCAGCAGTTTCAGGGGGGTCGCCGGGGAGCTGTTTTTT.

V gene TRBV4-2 combines with J gene TRBJ2-2; 10 positions agree with TRBD2. The CDR3 totals 17 residues. Per the germline V gene, CDR1 is LGHNA and CDR2 is YNFKEQ. V lost 0 bases, J lost 6 bases, and 7 bases stayed unmatched. The chain's CDR3 is CASSQEGSGGASGELFF. In DNA, the CDR3 is TGTGCCAGCAGCCAAGAAGGGAGCGGGGGGGCCTCCGGGGAGCTGTTTTTT.

The chain links TRBV7-3 to TRBJ2-5, with TRBD2 as a possible D gene (6 bases). The V end lost 5 bases, the J end lost 5 bases, and 12 bases lay between the germline ends. The CDR3 extends over 13 amino acids. CDR1 SGHTA and CDR2 FQGTGA come from the germline V gene. CDR3 loop: CASSPYGGETQYF. The DNA for the CDR3 is TGTGCCAGCAGCCCCTATGGAGGGGAGACCCAGTACTTC. Full variable domain (missing parts from reference TRBV7-3 and TRBJ2-5): GAGVSQTPSNKVTEKGKYVELRCDPISGHTALYWYRQSLGQGPEFLIYFQGTGAADDSGLPNDRFFAVRPEGSVSTLKIQRTERGDSAVYLCASSPYGGETQYFGPGTRLLVL.